Presented here are 18 T cell receptor beta chains from one specimen sequenced in a study of OX40 agonist ivuxolimab in advanced cancers. Clones were sequenced by immunoSEQ multiplex PCR, and TCRdb holds only the in-frame ones, with some missing. This sample has about 64,000 clones, with around 84% found just once. This specimen was CD4+ or CD8+ T cells sorted from blood, taken in a trial of the OX40 agonist ivuxolimab. These receptors all stem from an adult with an advanced solid tumor such as melanoma, head and neck, liver or kidney cancer.

The sample holds one count of this clone. V usage is TRBV4-3 and J usage is TRBJ1-1, with TRBD1 as a possible D gene (6 bases). Trimming cost V 4 bases and J 1 base, with 22 bases left between them. The CDR3 totals 18 residues. Germline lookup yields CDR1 LGHNA and CDR2 YSLEER. The CDR3 region is CASSLHLGGRGTNTEAFF. The DNA of the CDR3 is TGCGCCAGCAGCCTCCATCTTGGGGGCAGGGGAACGAACACTGAAGCTTTCTTT.

This clone was observed once. V and J are TRBV7-2 and TRBJ1-2, with TRBD1 matching over 7 bases. The CDR3 is made up of 14 amino acids. CDR1 is SGHTA, CDR2 FQGNSA, per germline. Trimming cost V 1 base and J 6 bases; bases outside gene matches: 5. Here the CDR3 reads CASSLGQGADGYTF. In DNA, the CDR3 is TGTGCCAGCAGCTTAGGACAGGGCGCGGATGGCTACACCTTC. The variable domain in full, completed from reference TRBV7-2 and TRBJ1-2, reads GAGVSQSPSNKVTEKGKDVELRCDPISGHTALYWYRQSLGQGLEFLIYFQGNSAPDKSGLPSDRFSAERTGGSVSTLTIQRTQQEDSAVYLCASSLGQGADGYTFGSGTRLTVV.

This clone appeared a single time. The gene calls are TRBV5-4 and TRBJ2-5; D gene uncertain. Looked up from germline, CDR1 is SGHNT and CDR2 is YYREEE (reference sequence). The germline V and J ends were trimmed by 2 bases and 4 bases, with 9 bases remaining between them. This CDR3 is built from 13 residues. Here the CDR3 reads CASSFNVGETQYF. CDR3 sequence (DNA): TGTGCCAGCAGCTTCAACGTAGGAGAGACCCAGTACTTC.

The chain carries TRBV7-2 and TRBJ2-7, with TRBD2 matching over 9 bases. The CDR3 totals 15 residues. Losses at the gene ends were 2 bases for V and 4 bases for J; bases not matched to a gene: 6. Germline lookup yields CDR1 SGHTA and CDR2 FQGNSA. Here the CDR3 DNA reads TGTGCCAGCAGCTTACAAGCGGGAGGAAGGTACGAGCAGTACTTC. This encodes CASSLQAGGRYEQYF.

The gene calls are TRBV5-5 and TRBJ2-7; 7 nucleotides line up with TRBD1. The V gene end was trimmed by 4 bases and the J gene end by 2 bases; junction bases not matched to a gene: 6. This CDR3 is built from 14 residues. The V gene's germline CDR1 is SGHKS and CDR2 YYEKEE (reference sequence). The CDR3 DNA follows: TGTGCCAGCAGCGAGTCGACAGGGACCTACGAGCAGTACTTC. Translating it yields CASSESTGTYEQYF.

In its sample, this clone was seen a few times. The chain couples TRBV6-6 to TRBJ1-1, with D unresolved. CDR1 and CDR2 from the germline V gene are MNHNY and SVGAGI (reference sequence). This CDR3 region has 15 residues. V lost 6 bases to trimming and J lost 0 bases, with 14 bases between them. The CDR3 DNA reads as TGTGCCAGCAGCGAGAGGGTACCCATGAACACTGAAGCTTTCTTT. Translating gives CASSERVPMNTEAFF.

The chain uses TRBV10-1 and TRBJ2-1; 7 nucleotides align to TRBD1. The CDR3 length is 15 residues. The junction had 4 bases not matched to a gene; V was cut back by 4 bases and J by 1 base. The germline gives CDR1 WNHNN, CDR2 SYGVQD (reference sequence). Here the CDR3 DNA reads TGCGCCAGCAGTGGGGTCAGGGGGTCCTACAATGAGCAGTTCTTC. It codes for CASSGVRGSYNEQFF.

The gene calls are TRBV29-1 and TRBJ2-7; D possibly corresponds to TRBD2 (6 bases). Between the trimmed V and J ends, which lost 4 bases and 6 bases, there was a span of 16 bases. Germline V gene lookup returns CDR1 SQVTM and CDR2 ANQGSEA. The CDR3 spans 13 residues. The CDR3 region has the DNA TGCAGCGTTGGGCAGGCCGGGAGTGGCGAGCAGTACTTC. Translated, it gives CSVGQAGSGEQYF.

This clone appeared a single time. This chain connects TRBV20-1 to TRBJ2-2; D may correspond to TRBD1 or TRBD2 (5 bases each). Between the trimmed V and J ends, which lost 3 bases and 13 bases, there was a span of 12 bases. Germline loops: CDR1 DFQATT, CDR2 SNEGSKA (reference sequence). The CDR3 consists of 11 residues. Here the CDR3 reads CSARRGSGLFF. For the CDR3, the DNA is TGCAGTGCTAGGAGGGGTTCTGGGCTGTTTTTT.

The gene calls are TRBV6-5 and TRBJ2-7, with D maybe TRBD1 (5 bases). V was shortened by 4 bases and J by 4 bases, with 8 bases between the two germline ends. This CDR3 is built from 12 residues. The germline V gene has CDR1 MNHEY and CDR2 SVGAGI. CDR3 nucleotide sequence: TGTGCCAGCAGTTGGCAGGGTTACGAGCAGTACTTC. Translating it yields CASSWQGYEQYF.

This clone has just one count. The V call is TRBV6-1, the J call TRBJ2-3; no clear D. The V gene lost 7 bases and the J gene lost 4 bases, with 6 bases spanning the gap. There are 11 residues in the CDR3. CDR1 MNHNS and CDR2 SASEGT come from the germline V gene. The DNA for the CDR3 is TGTGCCAGCACGGCCGCAGATACGCAGTATTTT. It translates to CASTAADTQYF.

The chain links TRBV7-8 to TRBJ1-1; D ambiguous. Germline V gene sequence: CDR1 SGHVS, CDR2 FQNEAQ. Between the trimmed V and J ends, which lost 5 bases and 3 bases, there was a span of 10 bases. This CDR3 has 13 residues. The CDR3 DNA sequence: TGTGCCAGCAGCCCCGGGAGTCACACTGAAGCTTTCTTT. Amino acid sequence: CASSPGSHTEAFF.

The chain employs TRBV27 and TRBJ1-3; the D is unclear. The length of the CDR3 is 14 residues. The V and J ends lost 6 bases and 0 bases respectively, with 9 bases between them. Germline-derived CDR1 and CDR2 are MNHEY and SMNVEV (reference sequence). Here the CDR3 reads CASSRTFSGNTIYF. The CDR3 DNA reads TGTGCCAGCAGCCGGACCTTCTCTGGAAACACCATATATTTT.

The rearrangement joins TRBV18 to TRBJ1-1; tentatively, D is TRBD1 (6 bases). Trimming took off 2 bases at V and 2 bases at J, with 9 bases between the two ends. Germline assignment: CDR1 KGHSH and CDR2 LQKENI. There are 14 residues in the CDR3. The CDR3 coding sequence is TGTGCCAGCTCACCAGAGACAGGCAACACTGAAGCTTTCTTT. As protein: CASSPETGNTEAFF.

The chain carries TRBV11-2 and TRBJ1-5; D perhaps matches TRBD1 (5 bases). The CDR3 consists of 15 residues. Trimming stripped 0 bases from V and 7 bases from J, with 13 bases between. CDR1 SGHAT and CDR2 FQNNGV come from the germline V gene. DNA for the CDR3: TGTGCCAGCAGCTTAGATGTGGGGACGAACCAGCCCCAGCATTTT. As protein: CASSLDVGTNQPQHF.

The chain links TRBV19 to TRBJ1-1; possible D gene TRBD1, 5 bases. The CDR3 contains 15 residues. Trimming removed 1 base from V and 1 base from J, with 10 bases in between. Germline V gene lookup returns CDR1 LNHDA and CDR2 SQIVND (reference sequence). As DNA, the CDR3 is TGTGCCAGTAGTATAGCGGGGGACCCGAACACTGAAGCTTTCTTT. This sequence encodes CASSIAGDPNTEAFF.

The chain combines TRBV27 with TRBJ2-5, with 11 positions matching TRBD2. V was clipped by 3 bases and J by 1 base; unmatched bases: 10. Germline V gene data show CDR1 as MNHEY and CDR2 as SMNVEV (reference sequence). This CDR3 has 18 residues. CDR3 region: CASSFTTPGLAAQETQYF. In nucleotides, the CDR3 is TGTGCCAGCAGTTTCACAACTCCGGGACTAGCGGCCCAAGAGACCCAGTACTTC.

This chain links TRBV27 with TRBJ2-3; 13 nucleotides align to TRBD2. V shed 0 bases and J 2 bases; nucleotides not matched to a gene: 8. This CDR3 region has 19 residues. Germline loops: CDR1 MNHEY, CDR2 SMNVEV (reference sequence). DNA for the CDR3: TGTGCCAGCAGTTTATCCACTGGACTAGCGGGGGAAATCACAGATACGCAGTATTTT. It encodes CASSLSTGLAGEITDTQYF.